This TCR beta chain was identified during a study of PD-1 blockade in mismatch repair-deficient tumors. For the study at large: Enrolled about 2012-2017, patients had progressing, pretreated mismatch repair-deficient cancers of more than ten types. Study-wide points: After pembrolizumab, tumor-resident clones rose rapidly, then generally contracted before radiologic responses.

On this clone: The antigen is not known.

A few pembrolizumab responders had their TCRs sequenced. The repertoire was sequenced with immunoSEQ multiplex PCR; TCRdb's copy has only in-frame clones and lacks some. The sample lists some 66,000 clones; about 91% were seen once. Trimming took off 2 bases at V and 3 bases at J, with 13 bases between the two ends. The CDR3 has 16 amino acids. Germline V lookup: CDR1 MNHNY, CDR2 SVGAGI (reference sequence). Sequenced here: peripheral blood, sampled 52 weeks after starting pembrolizumab. This receptor was taken from an adult with mismatch repair-deficient cancer. The rearrangement joins TRBV6-6 to TRBJ2-2; D gene uncertain. The CDR3 loop is CASSYAPSLYTGELFF. In DNA form, the CDR3 reads TGTGCCAGCAGTTACGCCCCAAGCTTGTACACCGGGGAGCTGTTTTTT.